The clone carrying this T cell receptor beta chain was found many times. The antigen remains unidentified. TCRdb used MiXCR to reprocess the 5' RACE reads, holding one entry per CDR3 protein. The sample lists roughly 41,000 distinct CDR3 sequences, 11% occurring once. V gave up 6 bases and J gave up 0 bases; unmatched junction bases: 7. In germline, CDR1 is SQVTM, CDR2 ANQGSEA. The CDR3 sequence is 15 residues long. As for time point: technical triplicate 1. PBMCs stored at -80 C, numbering 2 million, were the origin of the unsorted libraries. The sample belongs to a study of neurological immune-mediated disorders. Broader study findings: HTLV-1-associated myelopathy led in TCR clonal expansion, while multiple sclerosis ranked lowest, below healthy controls. Private repertoires in all groups were suggested by the absence of shared CDR3 amino acid sequences among expanded clones across subjects.

Sequenced input: PBMCs. The source is a man aged 55 to 70 with HTLV-1-associated myelopathy (HAM/TSP). The chain employs TRBV29-1 and TRBJ1-4; 7 positions match TRBD1. The CDR3 spells CSVKQGTTTNEKLFF. The CDR3 nucleotides are TGCAGCGTAAAACAGGGGACGACAACTAATGAAAAACTGTTTTTT.